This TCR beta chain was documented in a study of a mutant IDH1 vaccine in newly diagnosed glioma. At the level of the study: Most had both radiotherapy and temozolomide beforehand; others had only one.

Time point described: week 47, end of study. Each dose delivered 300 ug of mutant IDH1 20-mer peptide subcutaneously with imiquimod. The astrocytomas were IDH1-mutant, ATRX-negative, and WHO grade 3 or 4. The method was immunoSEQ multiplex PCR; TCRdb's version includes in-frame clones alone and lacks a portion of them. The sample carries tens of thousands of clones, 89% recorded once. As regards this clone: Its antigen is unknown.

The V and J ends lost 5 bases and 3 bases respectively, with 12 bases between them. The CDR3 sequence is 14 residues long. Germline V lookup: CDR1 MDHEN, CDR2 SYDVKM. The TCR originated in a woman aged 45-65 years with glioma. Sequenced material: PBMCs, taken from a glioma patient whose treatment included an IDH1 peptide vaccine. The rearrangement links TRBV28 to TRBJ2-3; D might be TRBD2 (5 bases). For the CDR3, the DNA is TGTGCCAGCAGTGGACTGGAAGAGACAGATACGCAGTATTTT. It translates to CASSGLEETDTQYF.